This TCR beta chain was sequenced in a study of regulatory T cells in long-lasting Graves disease. CDR1 and CDR2 from the germline V gene are SGHRS and YFSETQ. CDR3 size: 13 residues. Losses at the gene ends were 7 bases for V and 3 bases for J; bases not matched to a gene: 6. Ten or more counts support this clonotype. No antigen is known for it. Time point in this sample: newly diagnosed GD, antithyroid drugs for less than 3 months. Extracted PBMC RNA gave rise to the TCR library. Relying on iRepertoire HTBI primers and Arm-PCR of CDR3 regions, the team built TCR beta libraries. TCRdb processed the multiplex PCR reads anew with MiXCR; each CDR3 protein has one entry. The sample holds around 500,000 distinct CDR3 sequences, 13% seen once. Study-wide points: Newly diagnosed disease favored TRBV20-1 and TRBJ2-1 over persistent disease.

This sample was also put to use in a study of T cells in Graves' hyperthyroidism and ophthalmopathy. As that study records: Newly diagnosed hyperthyroidism patients aged 18 to 65 years had disease lasting under 2 months. Most clonotypes expanded in the thyroid (above 0.001) were also present in blood. Ophthalmopathy onset followed model prediction by a median around 6.6 months.

This chain links TRBV5-1 with TRBJ2-7; 8 bases align to TRBD2. Sequencing was performed on peripheral blood mononuclear cells (PBMCs), taken at new diagnosis, from a patient treated with antithyroid drugs. This sequence originates from a man between 25 and 39 years old with Graves disease. CDR3 sequence reads: CASGAREGYEQYF. In nucleotides, the CDR3 is TGCGCCAGCGGGGCCCGGGAGGGCTACGAGCAGTACTTC.